This TCR beta chain was identified during a study of T cell responses to AZD1222 COVID-19 vaccine. Produced via immunoSEQ multiplex PCR; TCRdb's table is partial and in-frame only. The sample has fewer than 200,000 clones, 88% seen once; the top ten hold approximately 4.5%. CDR1 and CDR2 (germline): SQVTM, ANQGSEA. V lost 7 bases, J lost 4 bases, and 16 bases lay in between. This CDR3 contains 13 residues. General study points: Clonal diversity was possibly underestimated; the donors were predominantly white British and more often female.

To note about this clone: What it recognizes is unknown.

The source was peripheral blood, collected 28 days after the second AZD1222 dose. The TCR sequence derives from an adult who received the AZD1222 COVID-19 vaccine. The chain recombines TRBV29-1 with TRBJ1-2; D uncertain. The CDR3 spells CSASPPNRYGYTF. The CDR3 DNA reads as TGCAGCGCCTCACCTCCTAACCGCTATGGCTACACCTTC.